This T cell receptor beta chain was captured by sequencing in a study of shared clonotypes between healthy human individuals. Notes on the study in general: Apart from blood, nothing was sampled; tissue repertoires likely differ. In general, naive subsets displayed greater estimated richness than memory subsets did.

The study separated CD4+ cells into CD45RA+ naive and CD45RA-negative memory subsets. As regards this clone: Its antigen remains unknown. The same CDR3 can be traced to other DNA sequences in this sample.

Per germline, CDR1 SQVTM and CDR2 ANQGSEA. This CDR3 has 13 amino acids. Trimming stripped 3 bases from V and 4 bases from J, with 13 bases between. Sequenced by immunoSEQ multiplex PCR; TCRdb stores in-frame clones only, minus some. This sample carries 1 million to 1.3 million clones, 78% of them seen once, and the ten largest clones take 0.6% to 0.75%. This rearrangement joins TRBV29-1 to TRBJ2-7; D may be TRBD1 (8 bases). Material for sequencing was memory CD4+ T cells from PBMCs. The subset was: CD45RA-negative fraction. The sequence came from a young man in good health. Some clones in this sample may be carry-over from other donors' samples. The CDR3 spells CSVEVQGGYEQYF. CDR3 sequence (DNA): TGCAGCGTTGAGGTACAGGGGGGGTACGAGCAGTACTTC.